The 27 T cell receptor beta chains reported below all come from one sample, sequenced in a study of CD4 T cells in relation to SARS-CoV-2 and coronaviruses. Unexposed donor CD4+ T cells date from about 2010-2018, before the COVID-19 pandemic. CD4+ T cells were isolated from the cells after 10 days of culture. Only in-frame clones appear in the TCRdb table, and some are missing; sequencing was by immunoSEQ multiplex PCR. The sample holds some 26,000 clones, around 67% seen once. No antigen has been assigned to these receptors. The specimen sequenced was CD4+ T cells from PBMCs, cultured in vitro. The receptors come from a human donor in good health.

The chain recombines TRBV18 with TRBJ2-1; no reliable D call. The germline V and J ends were trimmed by 2 bases and 3 bases, with 11 bases remaining between them. Per the germline V gene, CDR1 is KGHSH and CDR2 is LQKENI. The CDR3 length is 15 residues. In DNA, the CDR3 is TGTGCCAGCTCACCAGCAAGAAAGATCTACAATGAGCAGTTCTTC. This codes for CASSPARKIYNEQFF.

CDR3 region: CASSYSAGTATYEQYF. The CDR3, as DNA: TGTGCCAGCAGTTACTCGGCAGGGACCGCCACCTACGAGCAGTACTTC. This chain joins TRBV6-5 and TRBJ2-7, with D possibly being TRBD1 or TRBD2 (5 bases each). Germline lookup yields CDR1 MNHEY and CDR2 SVGAGI. V was pared by 0 bases and J by 2 bases, with 14 bases between. The CDR3 loop spans 16 amino acids.

The rearrangement joins TRBV19 to TRBJ2-7; D unresolved. Per germline, CDR1 LNHDA and CDR2 SQIVND (reference sequence). The CDR3 has 14 residues. Trimming took off 7 bases at V and 3 bases at J, with 16 bases between the two ends. The CDR3 region is CASKFTEDSYEQYF. The CDR3 region has the DNA TGTGCCAGTAAGTTCACAGAAGATAGCTACGAGCAGTACTTC.

The chain combines TRBV30 with TRBJ2-7, with D perhaps matching TRBD2 (6 bases). The CDR3 loop spans 13 amino acids. Germline lookup yields CDR1 GTSNPN and CDR2 SVGIG (reference sequence). Trimming left V 1 base short and J 3 bases short, with 10 bases between. CDR3 in DNA: TGTGCCTGGAGTGGTAGCGGAATCTACGAGCAGTACTTC. Residues: CAWSGSGIYEQYF.

This sequence joins TRBV6-5 and TRBJ1-1, with D hard to call. This CDR3 region has 12 residues. With 5 bases removed from V and 6 bases from J, the gap between germline ends came to 10 bases. Germline values: CDR1 MNHEY, CDR2 SVGAGI. CDR3 sequence (DNA): TGTGCCAGCAGTAACCTCGTTGCTGAAGCTTTCTTT. This sequence encodes CASSNLVAEAFF.

Judged by abundance, this clone is medium-sized. The V gene is TRBV6-6, the J gene TRBJ2-5, with 7 bases fitting TRBD1. This CDR3 has 15 amino acids. Germline V gene lookup returns CDR1 MNHNY and CDR2 SVGAGI (reference sequence). V trimming: 6 bases; J trimming: 1 base; junction bases outside the gene matches: 8. CDR3 sequence (DNA): TGTGCCAGCAGGCCGGGACAGACTCTCCAAGAGACCCAGTACTTC. This codes for CASRPGQTLQETQYF.

The V and J genes are TRBV15 and TRBJ1-4; weak D call: TRBD1 (5 bases). The CDR3 covers 14 residues. Germline V gene data show CDR1 as LNHNV and CDR2 as YYDKDF (reference sequence). V dropped 0 bases and J dropped 4 bases, with 6 bases sitting between them. The CDR3 spells CATSRDRVNEKLFF. Here the CDR3 DNA reads TGTGCCACCAGCAGAGACAGGGTTAATGAAAAACTGTTTTTT.

CDR3 residues: CASSVTLTSGSLGELFF. In nucleotides, the CDR3 is TGTGCCAGCAGCGTAACCTTGACTAGCGGGAGTTTGGGGGAGCTGTTTTTT. This chain uses TRBV9 with TRBJ2-2, with TRBD2 matching 12 bases. The CDR3 runs 17 residues. Unmatched junction bases numbered 9, after V lost 1 base and J lost 8 bases. Germline V lookup: CDR1 SGDLS, CDR2 YYNGEE.

The chain uses TRBV7-3 and TRBJ2-1, with a tentative D call TRBD2 (5 bases). CDR1 is SGHTA, CDR2 FQGTGA, per germline. The CDR3 sequence is 14 residues long. V lost 5 bases and J 5 bases, leaving 13 bases between the germline ends. DNA for the CDR3: TGTGCCAGCAGCCCTACCAGCGGAAACAATGAGCAGTTCTTC. Its translation is CASSPTSGNNEQFF.

V usage is TRBV12-3 or TRBV12-4 and J usage is TRBJ1-2, with a weak D call TRBD1 (6 bases). CDR3 size: 11 residues. Deletions cut 8 bases from V and 5 bases from J, with 9 bases between. The CDR3 coding sequence is TGTGCCAGCGGAACAGGGTATGGCTACACCTTC. It encodes CASGTGYGYTF.

In its sample, this clone is large. The V and J genes are TRBV28 and TRBJ2-1, with 11 bases lining up with TRBD2. CDR1 MDHEN and CDR2 SYDVKM come from the germline V gene. The CDR3 runs to 16 residues. The trim removed 8 bases at V and 5 bases at J, leaving 11 bases unmatched. CDR3 DNA sequence: TGTGCCAGCGCCAACAGGAGACTAGCGGGAAACAATGAGCAGTTCTTC. It encodes CASANRRLAGNNEQFF.

The rearrangement uses TRBV19 and TRBJ1-1, with D possibly TRBD1 on 5 matching bases. Trimming shortened V by 3 bases and J by 2 bases, and 10 bases separated the two germline ends. Germline V gene sequence: CDR1 LNHDA, CDR2 SQIVND (reference sequence). This CDR3 has 14 residues. The CDR3 sequence is CASSILGGNTEAFF. The CDR3 region has the DNA TGTGCCAGTAGTATCTTGGGGGGAAACACTGAAGCTTTCTTT.

This clone was recorded only once. The V call is TRBV5-4, the J call TRBJ2-7; no clear D. Trimming took off 2 bases at V and 0 bases at J, with 6 bases between the two ends. This CDR3 comprises 13 residues. Germline lookup yields CDR1 SGHNT and CDR2 YYREEE (reference sequence). CDR3 sequence (DNA): TGTGCCAGCAGCTTAATGAGCTCCTACGAGCAGTACTTC. Its translation is CASSLMSSYEQYF.

This clone turned up a few times. The V and J genes are TRBV18 and TRBJ2-7; no firm D call. Trimming stripped 2 bases from V and 7 bases from J, with 12 bases between. CDR3 size: 13 residues. In germline, CDR1 is KGHSH, CDR2 LQKENI. The DNA of the CDR3 is TGTGCCAGCTCACCAGGGCAGGAGAGTGAGCAGTACTTC. Protein: CASSPGQESEQYF.

V and J are TRBV20-1 and TRBJ1-1; no reliable D call. Germline V CDR1 and CDR2: DFQATT, SNEGSKA (reference sequence). The V and J ends lost 7 bases and 0 bases respectively, with 6 bases between them. The CDR3 contains 11 residues. In DNA form, the CDR3 reads TGCAGTGGAACAGTGAACACTGAAGCTTTCTTT. Translating gives CSGTVNTEAFF.

This chain connects TRBV14 to TRBJ2-6; TRBD2 might be the D (5 bases). Germline CDR1 is SGHDN and CDR2 is FVKESK. The CDR3 spans 15 residues. V shed 4 bases and J shed 3 bases, with 10 bases lying between them. The chain's CDR3 is CASSLEVSGANVLTF. In nucleotides, the CDR3 is TGTGCCAGCAGCCTGGAGGTTAGTGGGGCCAACGTCCTGACTTTC.

This clone was seen only a few times. This rearrangement joins TRBV6-5 to TRBJ1-6, with TRBD1 matching 10 bases. This CDR3 is 15 amino acids long. J was trimmed by 6 bases and V by 9 bases; bases with no gene match: 8. Germline CDR1 and CDR2: MNHEY and SVGAGI. The CDR3 DNA is TGTGCCAGGACAGGGGGCAAGAGGACTAATTCACCCCTCCACTTT. The encoded protein is CARTGGKRTNSPLHF.

V gene TRBV21-1 combines with J gene TRBJ2-7. TRBV21-1 is flagged as a pseudogene. The CDR3 is made up of 15 amino acids. CDR3 in DNA: TGTGCCAGCAGCATTCTTCGGGCGTCGGGGGCCGAGCAGTACTTC. This codes for CASSILRASGAEQYF.

The rearrangement links TRBV18 to TRBJ2-7; TRBD2 agrees at 13 bases. The CDR3 is made up of 18 amino acids. Unmatched junction bases numbered 14, after V lost 3 bases and J lost 6 bases. Germline V CDR1 and CDR2: KGHSH, LQKENI. In nucleotides, the CDR3 is TGTGCCAGCTCACCTCGGAGGACTAGCGGGAGCTCGGGGCGCGAGCAGTACTTC. Residues: CASSPRRTSGSSGREQYF.

The chain employs TRBV6-1 and TRBJ2-7; maybe TRBD2 (6 bases). Trimming removed 2 bases from V and 5 bases from J, with 19 bases in between. The CDR3 spans 16 residues. Germline loops: CDR1 MNHNS, CDR2 SASEGT. CDR3 sequence (DNA): TGTGCCAGCAGTGAAATGGGGGGACTGCGGGCCCACGAGCAGTACTTC. Translation: CASSEMGGLRAHEQYF.

CDR3 sequence reads: CSVGLAADTQYF. The CDR3 nucleotides are TGCAGCGTGGGACTAGCCGCAGATACGCAGTATTTT. This rearrangement joins TRBV29-1 to TRBJ2-3, with TRBD2 identical over 9 bases. The CDR3 contains 12 residues. Germline V gives CDR1 SQVTM, CDR2 ANQGSEA. Germline trimming cut 6 bases from V and 4 bases from J; bases unmatched to any gene: 2.

This chain uses TRBV20-1 with TRBJ2-5, with a tentative D call TRBD2 (6 bases). Germline V lookup: CDR1 DFQATT, CDR2 SNEGSKA (reference sequence). The CDR3 totals 14 residues. The V and J ends lost 6 bases and 4 bases respectively, with 18 bases between them. The CDR3 loop reads CSASKGGNGETQYF. The CDR3 DNA is TGCAGTGCGAGTAAAGGCGGGAATGGAGAGACCCAGTACTTC.

The genes are TRBV5-1 and TRBJ2-3; 12 positions agree with TRBD2. The ends lost 4 bases at V and 4 bases at J; junction bases unmatched: 4. Germline-derived CDR1 and CDR2 are SGHRS and YFSETQ. The CDR3 length is 15 residues. Written as DNA, the CDR3 is TGCGCCAGCAGCACGACTAGCGGGAGTCCAGATACGCAGTATTTT. Its protein is CASSTTSGSPDTQYF.

The chain joins TRBV30 to TRBJ1-1; 8 bases agree with TRBD1. This CDR3 spans 14 amino acids. V dropped 8 bases and J dropped 0; count of bases not matched to a gene: 8. Germline V lookup: CDR1 GTSNPN, CDR2 SVGIG (reference sequence). CDR3 in DNA: TGTGCCGGGGACAGGCACCTCATGAACACTGAAGCTTTCTTT. As protein: CAGDRHLMNTEAFF.

The chain recombines TRBV21-1 with TRBJ1-1. TRBV21-1 is reported as a pseudogene. The CDR3 has 15 residues. The CDR3 nucleotides read TGTGCCAGCAGCAAGAGGACCCGGAGGAACACTGAAGCTTTCTTT. Translation gives CASSKRTRRNTEAFF.

V is TRBV7-8 and J is TRBJ2-2; 7 bases agree with TRBD2. The germline gives CDR1 SGHVS, CDR2 FQNEAQ. The CDR3 contains 19 residues. V lost 5 bases to trimming and J lost 1 base; unmatched junction nucleotides: 16. CDR3 region: CASSQGPTGAGRNTGELFF. DNA of the CDR3: TGTGCCAGCAGCCAAGGCCCGACTGGAGCGGGAAGGAACACCGGGGAGCTGTTTTTT.

This CDR3 reads CASSESGPVEETQYF. In DNA form, the CDR3 reads TGCGCCAGCAGTGAGTCGGGCCCGGTGGAGGAGACCCAGTACTTC. This chain uses TRBV10-1 with TRBJ2-5; no clear D gene. In germline, CDR1 is WNHNN, CDR2 SYGVQD (reference sequence). CDR3 length: 15 amino acids. V was pared by 0 bases and J by 5 bases, with 13 bases between.